This T cell receptor beta chain was recorded in a study of response to subunit inactivated influenza vaccine. The V and J ends lost 1 base and 0 bases respectively, with 7 bases between them. The CDR3 sequence is 14 residues long. Germline V gene data show CDR1 as SGHVS and CDR2 as FQNEAQ. Via MiXCR, TCRdb re-called the RT-PCR reads, giving one row per CDR3 protein. The sample lists roughly 700,000 distinct CDR3 sequences, 14% occurring once. Study observations and caveats: The authors suggested that every seasonal influenza vaccination recruits few new T cells.

A word on this clonotype: Its antigen is unknown.

This receptor was identified in a man aged 50 to 59 who received an inactivated influenza vaccine. The specimen was PBMCs from blood, collected around 15 days before vaccination. The rearrangement links TRBV7-8 to TRBJ2-7; D is uncertain. CDR3 loop: CASSLEESSYEQYF. The CDR3 DNA follows: TGTGCCAGCAGCTTAGAGGAAAGCTCCTACGAGCAGTACTTC.